The following is a TCR beta chain sequence with its context. Its cognate antigen is unknown. The method was immunoSEQ multiplex PCR; TCRdb's version includes in-frame clones alone and lacks a portion of them. The sample has fewer than 15,000 clones; over 60% are singletons. This record belongs to a study of CD4+ T cells in melanoma. Broader study findings: In melanoma, neoantigen-specific CD4+ T cells reportedly differed in differentiation state. A reported correlation linked neoantigen-specific CD4+ T cells to CD8+, macrophage and B cell function.

Germline V gene sequence: CDR1 LNHNV, CDR2 YYDKDF (reference sequence). The CDR3 runs 15 residues. V shed 1 base and J shed 4 bases, with 11 bases lying between them. This sequence joins TRBV15 and TRBJ2-1; possibly TRBD1 for D (6 bases). This clonotype was obtained from a human donor with melanoma. Material for sequencing was cells from a culture (not recorded whether cultured in vitro). Written as DNA, the CDR3 is TGTGCCACCAGCAGAGTGACAGGTCCTTACAATGAGCAGTTCTTC. Translation gives CATSRVTGPYNEQFF.